This T cell receptor beta chain was profiled in a study of CD8 T cells in Susac syndrome. Random hexamers were used to reverse transcribe 0.5 to 1 ug of RNA. It was immunoSEQ multiplex PCR that amplified TCR beta CDR3 across 54 Vbeta and 13 Jbeta. TCRdb called the immunoSEQ multiplex PCR reads again in MiXCR, with one record for every CDR3 protein. The top ten clones hold approximately 0.8% of a sample with 56,000 or so distinct CDR3 sequences, 85% to 95% of them seen once. Sequencing of TCR beta was performed on blood CD8+ and CD4+ T cells. The clonotype comes from a human donor with Susac syndrome. Sequences were obtained from CD8+ T cells from PBMCs.

CDR3 nucleotides: TGCAGTGCTCCCGGGACACCCTTAGAGACCCAGTACTTC. Its translation: CSAPGTPLETQYF. The chain couples TRBV20-1 to TRBJ2-5; perhaps TRBD1 as D (6 bases). Germline-derived CDR1 and CDR2 are DFQATT and SNEGSKA (reference sequence). The CDR3 totals 13 residues. V was trimmed by 5 bases and J by 4 bases, leaving 14 bases between them.